This T cell receptor beta chain was sequenced during a study of molecular identifiers for immune sequencing clone quantification. The study, taken as a whole, reports: Clones exceeding 20 RNA copies carried over 97% of effector molecules but under 1% of naive-cell molecules. Barcodes shared by identical TCR molecules could lead to underestimated sizes of highly expanded clones.

CDR3 length: 14 amino acids. With 5 bases clipped from V and 3 bases from J, the junction kept 5 bases outside the gene matches. Germline V gene sequence: CDR1 SGHVS, CDR2 FNYEAQ. This clonotype was counted ten times or more. The target antigen is unknown. Making the bulk TCR libraries relied on previously described methods and listed TCR primers. Via MiXCR, TCRdb re-called the PCR reads, giving one row per CDR3 protein. Found here are 50,000 to 65,000 distinct CDR3 sequences, about 23% of them singletons; the top ten hold under 2%. The gene calls are TRBV7-6 and TRBJ2-5; 8 positions agree with TRBD2. This TCR derives from a human donor in good health. Some libraries in this study had Jurkat cell RNA spiked in. Sequenced input: naive CD8+ T cells from blood, with Jurkat cell RNA spiked in. Subset described: FACS-sorted CD8+CD4-CCR7+CD45RA+ naive T cells. The CDR3 loop is CASSLSGNEETQYF. CDR3 DNA sequence: TGTGCCAGCAGCCTTAGCGGGAACGAAGAGACCCAGTACTTC.